The source of this TCR beta chain is a study of T cell repertoires in cytomegalovirus infection. Study background: Signatures in public TCR beta sequences pointed to both CMV infection and matching HLA type. General study findings and limits: The ex vivo response showed dominance by HLA-C-restricted CMV-specific TCR beta clonotypes.

By its share, this clonotype is medium-sized. Antigen unknown. TCRdb used MiXCR to reprocess the reads, holding one entry per CDR3 protein. Of 60,000 to 75,000 distinct CDR3 sequences listed, 22% were seen once; the top ten hold roughly 79%. Sequences were obtained from PBMCs, sequenced either directly or after in vitro stimulation (not recorded which). This TCR came from a human donor in good health (CMV status not recorded). Some clones in this sample may be carry-over from other donors' samples.

CDR3 protein: CASSLEDGSSYEQYV. The CDR3 region has the DNA TGTGCCAGCAGCTTAGAGGACGGCAGCTCCTACGAGCAGTACGTC. V usage is TRBV7-2 and J usage is TRBJ2-7, with unresolved D. Trimming took off 1 base at V and 0 bases at J, with 10 bases between the two ends. The CDR3 spans 15 residues. CDR1 and CDR2 from the germline V gene are SGHTA and FQGNSA.